The T cell receptor beta chain described here comes from a study of cytomegalovirus exposure and HLA in healthy donors. Broader study findings: In an earlier analysis, about 87% or about 30%: the productive usage of most TCR beta V segments. Association of a missense DCLRE1C variant with TCR beta V- and J-gene trimming was reported in a later analysis.

Use of 60 Vbeta and 13 Jbeta primers characterized the PCR. Using immunoSEQ multiplex PCR, the repertoire was profiled, and TCRdb retains in-frame clones only, with some absent. The sample holds around 150,000 clones, approximately 88% seen once. A remark on this clone: The antigen remains unidentified.

Germline V gene lookup returns CDR1 KGHSH and CDR2 LQKENI. V was shortened by 3 bases and J by 8 bases, with 13 bases between the two germline ends. The length of the CDR3 is 13 residues. What was sequenced was PBMCs. The source of this sequence is a woman aged 18-35 years in good health and CMV-seronegative. The genes are TRBV18 and TRBJ1-2, with a tentative D call TRBD1 (5 bases). The chain's CDR3 is CASSPSRVEGYTF. CDR3 DNA sequence: TGTGCCAGCTCACCTTCCAGGGTAGAAGGCTACACCTTC.